In this sample, the clone carrying this T cell receptor beta chain turned up a few times. Its antigen is currently unknown. The data belong to a study of T-cell memory formation after mild COVID-19. Study-wide context: The study found TCR clusters largely donor specific. General observations from the study: Shrinking CD4+ clones resided mostly in CM and EM, and CD8+ ones in EMRA. Memory sampled before infection contained some responding clones, suggesting cross-reactive memory joined.

Constant-segment primers served in 5'RACE that generated TCR alpha and TCR beta cDNA libraries bearing sample barcodes and UMIs. TCRdb recomputed calls from the 5' RACE reads with MiXCR, one row per CDR3 protein. The sample contains about 430,000 distinct CDR3 sequences, roughly 18% of which appear only once. The TCR originated in a man aged 18 to 29 who had mild COVID-19 (a few samples of this study predate the infection). Cell type and time point are not known. Sequenced input: PBMCs or a T cell subset sorted from them (not recorded which).

The CDR3, as DNA: TGTGCCAGCAGCTTATATCAGGAGCAGTTCTTC. Translating it yields CASSLYQEQFF. The rearrangement uses TRBV7-2 and TRBJ2-1; no reliable D call. Trimming shortened V by 2 bases and J by 10 bases, and 6 bases separated the two germline ends. The V gene's germline CDR1 is SGHTA and CDR2 FQGNSA. The length of the CDR3 is 11 residues.